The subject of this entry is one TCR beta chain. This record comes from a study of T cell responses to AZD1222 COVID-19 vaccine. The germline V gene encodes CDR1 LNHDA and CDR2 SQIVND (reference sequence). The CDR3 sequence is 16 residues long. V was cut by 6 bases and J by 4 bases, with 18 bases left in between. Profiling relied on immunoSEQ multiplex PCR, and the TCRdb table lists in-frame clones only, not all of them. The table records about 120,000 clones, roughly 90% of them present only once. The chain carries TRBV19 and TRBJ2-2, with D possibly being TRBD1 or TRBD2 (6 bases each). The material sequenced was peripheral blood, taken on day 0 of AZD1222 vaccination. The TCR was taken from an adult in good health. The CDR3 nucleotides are TGTGCCAGTAGCCCCGGGGGCCACCCTATCACCGGGGAGCTGTTTTTT. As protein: CASSPGGHPITGELFF.